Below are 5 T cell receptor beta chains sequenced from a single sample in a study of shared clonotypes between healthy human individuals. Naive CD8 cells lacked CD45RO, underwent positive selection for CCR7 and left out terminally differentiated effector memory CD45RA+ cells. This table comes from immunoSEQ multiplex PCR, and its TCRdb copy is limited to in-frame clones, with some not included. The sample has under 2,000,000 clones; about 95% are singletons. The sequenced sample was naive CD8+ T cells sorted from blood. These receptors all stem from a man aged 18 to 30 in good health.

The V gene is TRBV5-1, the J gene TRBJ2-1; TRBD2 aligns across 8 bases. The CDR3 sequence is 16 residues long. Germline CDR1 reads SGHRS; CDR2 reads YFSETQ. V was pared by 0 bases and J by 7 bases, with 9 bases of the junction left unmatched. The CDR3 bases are TGCGCCAGCAGCTTGGGACTAGCGAAAGGGAATAATGAGCAGTTCTTC. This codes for CASSLGLAKGNNEQFF.

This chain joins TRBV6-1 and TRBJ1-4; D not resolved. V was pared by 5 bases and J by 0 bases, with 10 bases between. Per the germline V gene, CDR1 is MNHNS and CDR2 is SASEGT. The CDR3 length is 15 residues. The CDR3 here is CASSPRQPTNEKLFF. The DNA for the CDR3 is TGTGCCAGCAGTCCACGCCAGCCAACTAATGAAAAACTGTTTTTT.

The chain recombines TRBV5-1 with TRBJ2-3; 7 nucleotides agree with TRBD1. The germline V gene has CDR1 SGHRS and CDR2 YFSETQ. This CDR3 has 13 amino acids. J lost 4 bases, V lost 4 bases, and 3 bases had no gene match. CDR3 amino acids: CASSGDSADTQYF. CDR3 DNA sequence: TGCGCCAGCAGCGGGGACAGCGCAGATACGCAGTATTTT.

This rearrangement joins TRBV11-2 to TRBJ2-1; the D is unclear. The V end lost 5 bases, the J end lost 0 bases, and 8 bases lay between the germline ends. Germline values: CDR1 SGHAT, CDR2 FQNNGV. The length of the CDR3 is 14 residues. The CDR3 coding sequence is TGTGCCAGCAGCCGGGCCAGCTCCTACAATGAGCAGTTCTTC. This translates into CASSRASSYNEQFF. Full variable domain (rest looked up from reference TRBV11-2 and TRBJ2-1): EAGVAQSPRYKIIEKRQSVAFWCNPISGHATLYWYQQILGQGPKLLIQFQNNGVVDDSQLPKDRFSAERLKGVDSTLKIQPAKLEDSAVYLCASSRASSYNEQFFGPGTRLTVL.

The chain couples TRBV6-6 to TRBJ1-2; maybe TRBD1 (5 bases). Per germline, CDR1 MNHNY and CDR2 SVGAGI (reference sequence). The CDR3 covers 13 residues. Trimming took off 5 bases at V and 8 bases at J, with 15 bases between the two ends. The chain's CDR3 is CASSDGTATGYTF. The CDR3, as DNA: TGTGCCAGCAGTGACGGGACCGCGACCGGCTACACCTTC.